This TCR beta chain was identified during a study of CD8 T cells in acute hepatitis C reinfection. Whole-study findings and limits: Alphabeta pairing of public clonotypes could not be determined from bulk TCRbeta data. Preferential TRBV04 and TRBV06 usage appeared in all groups and was not explained by the naive pool.

Clones were read by immunoSEQ multiplex PCR, and TCRdb kept only the in-frame ones, dropping some. In the table there are around 34,000 clones, approximately 90% of which are singletons. Time point reported: naive CD8 control sorted from an acute-time-point sample. V was clipped by 6 bases and J by 7 bases; unmatched bases: 5. Germline CDR1 and CDR2: MNHEY and SVGAGI. This CDR3 region has 13 residues. This clone was observed once. What it binds is not known. The V call is TRBV6-5, the J call TRBJ1-2; 10 nucleotides match TRBD1. The receptor was isolated from a man aged 30 to 39 with chronic hepatitis C. The sequenced sample was naive CD8+ T cells from PBMCs. The CDR3 DNA reads TGTGCCAGCAGCTGGGGACAGGGGATTGGCTACACCTTC. Translating it yields CASSWGQGIGYTF.